This T cell receptor (beta chain) emerged from a study of blood T cells in healthy people across ages. The CDR3 is made up of 14 amino acids. The germline V gene has CDR1 LGHNA and CDR2 YNFKEQ. Between the trimmed V and J ends, which lost 4 bases and 2 bases, there was a span of 11 bases. Alongside a J-beta primer mix, a sample-barcoded 5' primer served in a second PCR lasting roughly 6 to 11 cycles. TCRdb fed the 5' RACE reads into MiXCR, producing one record per CDR3 protein. The sample has over 1,500,000 distinct CDR3 sequences; around 40% are singletons. Donors were healthy Caucasian individuals from Russia aged roughly 6 to 95. Each donor's blood draw was approximately 10 milliliters of peripheral blood. Broader study findings: Diversity figures derived from one million T cells were judged to underestimate the true value.

With respect to this clonotype: Its antigen is unknown.

Material: blood. The clonotype originates from a human donor in good health. This chain links TRBV4-2 with TRBJ1-1; D perhaps matches TRBD1 (5 bases). CDR3 region: CASSRGEFNTEAFF. The DNA of the CDR3 is TGTGCCAGCAGCCGGGGGGAGTTTAACACTGAAGCTTTCTTT.